This T cell receptor beta chain was sequenced in a study of cytomegalovirus exposure and HLA in healthy donors. Regarding the study as a whole: A cluster of highly shared sequence variants was likely a sequencing artifact.

Use of 60 Vbeta and 13 Jbeta primers characterized the PCR. TCRdb keeps only in-frame clones here, not all; method: immunoSEQ multiplex PCR. This listing includes about 50,000 clones. CDR3 length equals 14 residues. Germline CDR1 reads SGHRS; CDR2 reads YFSETQ. V was shortened by 4 bases and J by 7 bases, with 12 bases between the two germline ends. About this clone itself: Its target is unknown.

The sequenced sample was PBMCs. The receptor was derived from a woman aged 18-29 years in good health and CMV-seronegative. This rearrangement joins TRBV5-1 to TRBJ1-6, with D unresolved. The CDR3 here is CASSPPAGNSPLHF. Here the CDR3 DNA reads TGCGCCAGCAGCCCTCCGGCGGGAAATTCACCCCTCCACTTT.